One sample yielded the 18 T cell receptor beta chains listed below, sequenced in a study of CD4+ T cells in melanoma. Using immunoSEQ multiplex PCR, the repertoire was profiled, and TCRdb retains in-frame clones only, with some absent. Of 9,500 to 10,000 clones in the sample, about 63% were seen once. What was sequenced was cells from a culture (not recorded whether cultured in vitro). The receptors stem from a human donor with melanoma.

A single count supports this clone. The V and J genes are TRBV7-9 and TRBJ2-3; 14 nucleotides match TRBD2. CDR1 and CDR2 (germline): SEHNR, FQNEAQ (reference sequence). Trimming cost V 0 bases and J 8 bases; bases outside gene matches: 10. The CDR3 length is 18 residues. The CDR3, as DNA: TGTGCCAGCAGCTTAGCCCGTTCCGGGACTAGCGGGGGCTTTACGCAGTATTTT. Protein sequence: CASSLARSGTSGGFTQYF.

Only a few counts were recorded for this clone. The chain uses TRBV6-1 and TRBJ1-2; D is perhaps TRBD1 (5 bases). V lost 3 bases, J lost 4 bases, and 12 bases lay in between. CDR1 is MNHNS, CDR2 SASEGT, per germline. The CDR3 is 14 residues long. The CDR3: CASSDRRGLYGYTF. For the CDR3, the DNA is TGTGCCAGCAGTGACCGGCGGGGCCTCTATGGCTACACCTTC.

The chain has TRBV15 and TRBJ2-1; D is unresolved. Trimming cost V 1 base and J 12 bases, with 19 bases left between them. This CDR3 is built from 15 residues. Looked up from germline, CDR1 is LNHNV and CDR2 is YYDKDF (reference sequence). The DNA for the CDR3 is TGTGCCACCAGCAGAGCTCCGGGCACGGGCTTAGGGCAGTTCTTC. This gives the protein CATSRAPGTGLGQFF.

This clone has just a few counts. The chain has TRBV2 and TRBJ2-3; 8 bases match TRBD1. Germline CDR1 is SNHLY and CDR2 is FYNNEI. The CDR3 length is 16 residues. Trimming cost V 5 bases and J 3 bases; bases outside gene matches: 10. The CDR3 nucleotides are TGTGCCAGCAGTACTGGACAGGGAATACGAACAGATACGCAGTATTTT. This codes for CASSTGQGIRTDTQYF.

This chain connects TRBV10-1 to TRBJ1-1; D not resolved. CDR1 and CDR2 (germline): WNHNN, SYGVQD (reference sequence). The CDR3 extends over 14 amino acids. Between the trimmed V and J ends, which lost 0 bases and 1 base, there was a span of 6 bases. The CDR3 region is CASSESRANTEAFF. In nucleotides, the CDR3 is TGCGCCAGCAGTGAGTCTAGGGCGAACACTGAAGCTTTCTTT.

V and J are TRBV7-3 and TRBJ2-2; D may correspond to TRBD1 or TRBD2 (5 bases each). Germline V gives CDR1 SGHTA, CDR2 FQGTGA. CDR3 length equals 14 residues. V was cut by 0 bases and J by 6 bases, with 8 bases left in between. The CDR3 DNA reads TGTGCCAGCAGCTTAACTCCGGGACCCGGGGAGCTGTTTTTT. Its protein is CASSLTPGPGELFF.

The rearrangement uses TRBV19 and TRBJ2-7; D remains unclear. V was shortened by 3 bases and J by 3 bases, with 6 bases between the two germline ends. Germline V gene lookup returns CDR1 LNHDA and CDR2 SQIVND (reference sequence). The CDR3 consists of 12 residues. The CDR3 nucleotides read TGTGCCAGTAGTATGTCGTACTACGAGCAGTACTTC. Amino acids: CASSMSYYEQYF.

The genes are TRBV4-1 and TRBJ1-6, with D unclear. Germline V gives CDR1 MGHRA, CDR2 YSYEKL. Trimming took off 1 base at V and 1 base at J, with 11 bases between the two ends. The CDR3 covers 17 residues. Here the CDR3 reads CASSQGPSGSYNSPLHF. The CDR3 DNA is TGCGCCAGCAGCCAAGGACCCTCCGGGTCCTATAATTCACCCCTCCACTTT.

This clone came up a few times. This sequence joins TRBV2 and TRBJ2-7; the match to TRBD1 covers 10 bases. The J segment lost 1 base and the V segment lost 6 bases, leaving 3 bases of the junction unmatched. CDR3 length: 14 amino acids. Germline assignment: CDR1 SNHLY and CDR2 FYNNEI. CDR3 DNA: TGTGCCAGCAGCCGGGACAGGGGATCCTACGAGCAGTACTTC. Encoded protein: CASSRDRGSYEQYF.

The chain is built from TRBV14 and TRBJ2-3; D remains unclear. CDR3 length: 14 amino acids. CDR1 and CDR2 (germline): SGHDN, FVKESK. V lost 3 bases and J 6 bases, leaving 13 bases between the germline ends. CDR3 sequence reads: CASSQYKARDTQYF. CDR3 DNA sequence: TGTGCCAGCAGCCAGTACAAAGCCCGGGATACGCAGTATTTT.

This clone ranks as medium-sized. The CDR3 nucleotides are TGTGCCAGCAGGCAACGGGACAGTAACTATGGCTACACCTTC. Encoded protein: CASRQRDSNYGYTF. This chain connects TRBV6-5 to TRBJ1-2, with TRBD1 matching over 7 bases. Germline-derived CDR1 and CDR2 are MNHEY and SVGAGI. V trimming: 6 bases; J trimming: 1 base; junction bases outside the gene matches: 5. This CDR3 spans 14 amino acids.

The V call is TRBV4-1, the J call TRBJ2-2; 8 positions agree with TRBD2. The ends lost 4 bases at V and 2 bases at J; junction bases unmatched: 6. There are 16 residues in the CDR3. The germline gives CDR1 MGHRA, CDR2 YSYEKL. The CDR3 bases are TGCGCCAGCAGCCCAGCGGGAGCCTATAACACCGGGGAGCTGTTTTTT. Protein product: CASSPAGAYNTGELFF.

The chain carries TRBV7-8 and TRBJ1-2; the D is unclear. Looked up from germline, CDR1 is SGHVS and CDR2 is FQNEAQ. CDR3 size: 13 residues. Deletions cut 1 base from V and 1 base from J, with 4 bases between. The CDR3 loop is CASSLDINYGYTF. In nucleotides, the CDR3 is TGTGCCAGCAGCTTAGATATTAACTATGGCTACACCTTC.

This chain joins TRBV6-6 and TRBJ2-7; the D is unclear. The V gene's germline CDR1 is MNHNY and CDR2 SVGAGI (reference sequence). The V gene lost 5 bases and the J gene lost 4 bases, with 12 bases spanning the gap. The CDR3 totals 13 residues. The CDR3 DNA is TGTGCCAGCAGTGTGGATGGAAGATACGAGCAGTACTTC. Translated: CASSVDGRYEQYF.

This clone was seen only once. The gene calls are TRBV28 and TRBJ2-4, with 7 bases that match TRBD2. This CDR3 contains 13 residues. Germline CDR1 MDHEN, CDR2 SYDVKM. Trimming removed 3 bases from V and 9 bases from J; junction bases left unmatched: 5. Here the CDR3 reads CASSLAGEGIQYF. In DNA, the CDR3 is TGTGCCAGCAGTTTGGCTGGGGAGGGCATTCAGTACTTC.

There are a few counts of this clone. Other DNA sequences of this sample code for an identical CDR3. The chain uses TRBV30 and TRBJ1-5; D remains ambiguous. Per the germline V gene, CDR1 is GTSNPN and CDR2 is SVGIG (reference sequence). V dropped 0 bases and J dropped 6 bases, with 9 bases sitting between them. The CDR3 has 13 amino acids. CDR3 nucleotides: TGTGCCTGGAGTGTAGCGGGCTCTCAGCCCCAGCATTTT. Its protein product is CAWSVAGSQPQHF. The variable domain in full, with the rest retrieved from reference TRBV30 and TRBJ1-5, is SQTIHQWPATLVQPVGSPLSLECTVEGTSNPNLYWYRQAAGRGLQLLFYSVGIGQISSEVPQNLSASRPQDRQFILSSKKLLLSDSGFYLCAWSVAGSQPQHFGDGTRLSIL.

The chain carries TRBV2 and TRBJ1-6, with D unclear. V was clipped by 2 bases and J by 0 bases, with 11 bases between them. Per the germline V gene, CDR1 is SNHLY and CDR2 is FYNNEI. CDR3 length equals 17 residues. CDR3 amino acids: CASSERWVTSYNSPLHF. The CDR3 nucleotides are TGTGCCAGCAGTGAACGGTGGGTAACCTCCTATAATTCACCCCTCCACTTT.

V is TRBV6-6 and J is TRBJ2-5; D unclear. CDR1 is MNHNY, CDR2 SVGAGI, per germline (reference sequence). This CDR3 has 12 amino acids. The V end lost 6 bases, the J end lost 5 bases, and 10 bases lay between the germline ends. The CDR3 spells CASSPIGETQYF. CDR3 nucleotide sequence: TGTGCCAGCAGCCCTATTGGGGAGACCCAGTACTTC.